Listed here is a single T cell receptor beta chain. Antigen: not known. This entry belongs to a study of cytomegalovirus exposure and HLA in healthy donors. Regarding the study as a whole: Reported performance of the classifier showed diagnosis of cytomegalovirus status with high specificity and sensitivity. Among the most significant clusters, several appeared linked to common viral pathogens in a later analysis. Most subjects' HLA-A and HLA-B alleles were reportedly predicted from TCR beta sequences. The listing of 150 to 200 TCR beta chains classed them as cytomegalovirus-associated.

With 1 base removed from V and 10 bases from J, the gap between germline ends came to 14 bases. The CDR3 consists of 15 residues. The germline V gene has CDR1 LNHNV and CDR2 YYDKDF (reference sequence). Vbeta (60) and Jbeta (13) primers were used in the PCR. Using immunoSEQ multiplex PCR, the repertoire was profiled, and TCRdb retains in-frame clones only, with some absent. The repertoire holds roughly 120,000 clones, with just under 75% as singletons. The receptor comes from a man aged 55-75 years in good health and CMV-seropositive. Sequencing was carried out using PBMCs. J is TRBJ1-6 and V is TRBV15, with D uncertain. CDR3 in amino acids: CATSRVGGLRSPLHF. CDR3 nucleotide sequence: TGTGCCACCAGCAGAGTAGGAGGGTTACGGTCACCCCTCCACTTT.